Listed below are T cell receptor beta chains from one sample, sequenced in a study of response to subunit inactivated influenza vaccine. MiXCR, run by TCRdb on the RT-PCR reads, gives a single entry per CDR3 protein. The data show 490,000 or so distinct CDR3 sequences, approximately 7.7% seen once. The specimen was PBMCs from blood, collected around 2 years after vaccination. The receptors derive from a man in his fifties or sixties who received an inactivated influenza vaccine. The CDR3 runs from the conserved cysteine through the conserved F or W. The order of the fields is J gene, D gene, V gene, clone size, CDR3 protein, CDR3 DNA. The D gene is left open where the match is weak. A clone size is listed for some rows: how often the clone was seen (once, few, many), or a class if it is expanded.

TRBJ1-1 | - | TRBV7-6 | few | CASSLAPSMGTGPNTEAFF | TGTGCCAGCAGCTTAGCCCCCAGTATGGGTACAGGTCCGAACACTGAAGCTTTCTTT
TRBJ2-3 | - | TRBV4-3 | - | CASSPEQVHDTQYF | TGCGCCAGCAGCCCCGAGCAAGTGCATGATACGCAGTATTTT
TRBJ2-6 | - | TRBV12-3/TRBV12-4 | many | CASSLMSSGANVLTF | TGTGCCAGCAGTTTAATGAGCTCTGGGGCCAACGTCCTGACTTTC
TRBJ1-5 | TRBD1 | TRBV12-3/TRBV12-4 | many | CASSLGQGNQPQHF | TGTGCCAGCAGTTTGGGACAGGGAAATCAGCCCCAGCATTTT
TRBJ1-2 | - | TRBV4-3 | many | CASSQEVDRLGGYGYTF | TGCGCCAGCAGCCAAGAGGTCGACAGGCTAGGAGGCTATGGCTACACCTTC
TRBJ2-4 | - | TRBV6-5 | - | CASSYSMSAKNIQYF | TGTGCCAGCAGTTACTCGATGTCCGCCAAAAACATTCAGTACTTC
TRBJ2-7 | - | TRBV23-1 | few | CASGRQASSYEQYF | TGCGCCAGCGGGAGACAGGCGAGCTCCTACGAGCAGTACTTC
TRBJ2-2 | - | TRBV3-1 | many | CASSQASATGTGELFF | TGTGCCAGCAGCCAAGCCTCCGCCACAGGCACCGGGGAGCTGTTTTTT
TRBJ2-1 | TRBD1 | TRBV9 | many | CASSVAPGQGSYNEQFF | TGTGCCAGCAGCGTAGCACCGGGACAGGGGTCCTACAATGAGCAGTTCTTC
TRBJ2-7 | - | TRBV5-1 | many | CASRPWGGTYEQYF | TGCGCCAGCAGACCCTGGGGGGGCACCTACGAGCAGTACTTC
TRBJ2-1 | TRBD2 | TRBV7-9 | - | CASSESGRAVDEQFF | TGTGCCAGCAGCGAAAGCGGGAGGGCCGTCGATGAGCAGTTCTTC
TRBJ1-1 | TRBD1 | TRBV7-8 | few | CASSLARTGVTEAFF | TGTGCCAGCAGCTTAGCTAGGACAGGGGTCACTGAAGCTTTCTTT
TRBJ1-4 | - | TRBV5-1 | - | CASSLYQGSGEKLFF | TGCGCCAGCAGCCTTTATCAGGGAAGCGGTGAAAAACTGTTTTTT
TRBJ2-2 | TRBD2 | TRBV12-3/TRBV12-4 | many | CASSRLAGYTGELFF | TGTGCCAGCAGTCGACTAGCGGGATACACCGGGGAGCTGTTTTTT
TRBJ1-1 | - | TRBV7-9 | - | CASSAGSNTEAFF | TGTGCCAGCTCGGCCGGGTCCAACACTGAAGCTTTCTTT
TRBJ2-7 | - | TRBV20-1 | - | CSATGGYYSYEQYF | TGCAGTGCGACCGGCGGGTATTACTCCTACGAGCAGTACTTC
TRBJ1-1 | - | TRBV12-3/TRBV12-4 | - | CASSSASVSASGAFF | TGTGCCAGCAGTTCAGCCTCAGTCTCTGCGTCGGGTGCTTTCTTT
TRBJ1-6 | - | TRBV15 | - | CATSGRPSADSPLHF | TGTGCCACCAGCGGGAGACCGTCGGCCGATTCACCCCTCCACTTT
TRBJ2-3 | - | TRBV6-2/TRBV6-3 | few | CASSYSRASLDTQYF | TGTGCCAGCAGTTACTCGAGGGCTAGCCTGGATACGCAGTATTTT
TRBJ2-2 | - | TRBV2 | few | CASRGQLAAGELFF | TGTGCCAGCAGGGGTCAGTTGGCTGCCGGGGAGCTGTTTTTT
TRBJ2-7 | - | TRBV15 | - | CATSPWDSYEQYF | TGTGCCACCAGCCCATGGGACTCCTACGAGCAGTACTTC
TRBJ2-5 | - | TRBV15 | - | CATSRDLAGLVETQYF | TGTGCCACCAGCAGAGATCTGGCGGGGTTAGTGGAGACCCAGTACTTC
TRBJ1-6 | - | TRBV5-8 | few | CASSLESPLHF | TGTGCCAGCAGCTTAGAGTCACCCCTCCACTTT
TRBJ2-5 | - | TRBV12-3/TRBV12-4 | - | CASSLTPGQLQETQYF | TGTGCCAGCAGTTTAACTCCGGGACAACTACAAGAGACCCAGTACTTC
TRBJ1-4 | - | TRBV7-9 | - | CASSFPGEGEKLFF | TGTGCCAGCAGCTTTCCTGGGGAGGGAGAAAAACTGTTTTTT
TRBJ2-4 | - | TRBV5-6 | few | CASSLATIGVNIQYF | TGTGCCAGCAGCTTGGCGACTATCGGGGTAAACATTCAGTACTTC
TRBJ2-7 | TRBD2 | TRBV6-2/TRBV6-3 | - | CASSPGTSGDSYEQYF | TGTGCCAGCAGTCCCGGGACTAGCGGGGATTCCTACGAGCAGTACTTC
TRBJ1-6 | - | TRBV2 | few | CASSAGGYNSPLHF | TGTGCCAGCAGTGCGGGGGGCTATAATTCACCCCTCCACTTT
TRBJ1-1 | - | TRBV28 | many | CASRPGSRGQDTEAFF | TGTGCCAGCAGGCCCGGTTCCAGGGGTCAGGACACTGAAGCTTTCTTT
TRBJ2-1 | - | TRBV5-1 | many | CASSVQAGQAYNEQFF | TGCGCCAGCAGCGTCCAAGCGGGCCAAGCCTACAATGAGCAGTTCTTC
TRBJ2-1 | TRBD1 | TRBV12-3/TRBV12-4 | many | CASSQTGTGVLNEQFF | TGTGCCAGCAGCCAAACCGGGACAGGGGTTCTGAATGAGCAGTTCTTC
TRBJ2-3 | TRBD1 | TRBV28 | - | CASSQDRVSSTDTQYF | TGTGCCAGCAGTCAAGACAGGGTGTCTAGCACAGATACGCAGTATTTT
TRBJ2-4 | TRBD1 | TRBV20-1 | few | CSAGGSGQGSAKNIQYF | TGCAGTGCTGGGGGGTCGGGACAGGGGTCGGCCAAAAACATTCAGTACTTC
TRBJ2-7 | - | TRBV7-9 | many | CASNTPTGDYEQYF | TGTGCCAGCAACACACCGACAGGTGATTACGAGCAGTACTTC
TRBJ2-1 | TRBD1 | TRBV29-1 | many | CSVAFGTGSYNEQFF | TGCAGCGTCGCCTTTGGGACAGGGTCCTACAATGAGCAGTTCTTC
TRBJ2-2 | TRBD1 | TRBV7-2 | - | CASSLDRGRGELFF | TGTGCCAGCAGCTTGGACAGGGGGCGCGGGGAGCTGTTTTTT
TRBJ2-5 | TRBD2 | TRBV7-7 | - | CARNPGLAGRETQYF | TGTGCCAGAAATCCGGGACTAGCGGGAAGGGAGACCCAGTACTTC
TRBJ2-2 | - | TRBV5-1 | few | CASTGRGQNTGELFF | TGCGCCAGCACCGGCCGAGGACAGAACACCGGGGAGCTGTTTTTT
TRBJ2-2 | TRBD1 | TRBV12-3/TRBV12-4 | many | CASSGTGGDTGELFF | TGTGCCAGCAGCGGGACAGGGGGCGACACCGGGGAGCTGTTTTTT
TRBJ2-1 | - | TRBV4-2 | - | CASSQVLESQWGGLIF | TGTGCCAGCAGCCAAGTTTTAGAATCCCAATGGGGGGGCCTGATCTTC
TRBJ2-7 | TRBD2 | TRBV2 | - | CASSDPRLAGDHRTYEQYF | TGTGCCAGCAGTGACCCCCGACTAGCGGGGGATCATAGGACATACGAGCAGTACTTC
TRBJ2-5 | - | TRBV5-1 | many | CASSQQETQYF | TGCGCCAGCAGCCAACAAGAGACCCAGTACTTC
TRBJ2-1 | - | TRBV9 | - | CASSPQLGEQFF | TGTGCCAGCAGCCCCCAGTTGGGTGAGCAGTTCTTC
TRBJ2-7 | - | TRBV12-3/TRBV12-4 | - | CASSPTRSTGGEQYF | TGTGCCAGCAGTCCCACCAGGTCGACGGGCGGCGAGCAGTACTTC
TRBJ2-7 | - | TRBV20-1 | - | CSTGAQTYEQYF | TGCAGTACTGGGGCGCAAACCTACGAGCAGTACTTC
TRBJ1-5 | - | TRBV7-2 | - | CASSHRDGDQPQHF | TGTGCCAGCAGCCACCGGGACGGGGATCAGCCCCAGCATTTT
TRBJ2-2 | TRBD1 | TRBV7-8 | - | CASSPTGGGTGELFF | TGTGCCAGCAGCCCGACAGGGGGCGGCACCGGGGAGCTGTTTTTT
TRBJ1-5 | TRBD1 | TRBV3-1 | few | CASSLGTGRQPQHF | TGTGCCAGCAGCCTAGGGACAGGACGTCAGCCCCAGCATTTT